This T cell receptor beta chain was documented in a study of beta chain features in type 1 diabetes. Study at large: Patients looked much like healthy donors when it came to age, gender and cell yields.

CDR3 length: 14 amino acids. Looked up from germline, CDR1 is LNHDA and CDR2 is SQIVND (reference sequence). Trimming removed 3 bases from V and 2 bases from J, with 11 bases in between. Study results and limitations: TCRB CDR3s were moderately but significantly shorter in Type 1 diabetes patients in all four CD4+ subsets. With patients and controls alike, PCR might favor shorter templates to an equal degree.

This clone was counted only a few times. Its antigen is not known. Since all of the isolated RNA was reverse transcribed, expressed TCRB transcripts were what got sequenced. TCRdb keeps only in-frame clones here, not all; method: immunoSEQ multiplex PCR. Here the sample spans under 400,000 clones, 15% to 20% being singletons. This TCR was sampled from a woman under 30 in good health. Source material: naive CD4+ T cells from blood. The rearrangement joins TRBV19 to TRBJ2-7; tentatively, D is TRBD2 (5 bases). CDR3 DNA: TGTGCCAGTAGTATTGGAGGTCCTACCTACGAGCAGTACTTC. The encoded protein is CASSIGGPTYEQYF.